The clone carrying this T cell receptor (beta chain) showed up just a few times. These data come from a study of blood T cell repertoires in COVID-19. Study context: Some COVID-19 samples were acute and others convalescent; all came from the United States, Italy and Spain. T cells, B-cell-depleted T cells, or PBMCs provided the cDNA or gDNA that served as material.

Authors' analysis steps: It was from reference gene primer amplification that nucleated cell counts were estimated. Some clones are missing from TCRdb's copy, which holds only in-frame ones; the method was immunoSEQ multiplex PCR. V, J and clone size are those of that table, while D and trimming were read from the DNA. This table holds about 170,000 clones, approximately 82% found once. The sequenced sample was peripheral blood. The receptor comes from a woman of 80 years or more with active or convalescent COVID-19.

CDR3 region: CATRPGLAEETQYF. The CDR3 DNA reads TGTGCCACCAGGCCCGGACTAGCGGAAGAGACCCAGTACTTC. J is TRBJ2-5 and V is TRBV15; the match to TRBD2 covers 10 bases. The CDR3 totals 14 residues. Germline V lookup: CDR1 LNHNV, CDR2 YYDKDF (reference sequence). Trimming at V came to 6 bases and at J to 3 bases, leaving 4 bases not matched to a gene.